A single sample is the source of the 5 T cell receptor beta chains below, sequenced in a study of cytomegalovirus exposure and HLA in healthy donors. The study ran its PCR with 60 Vbeta and 13 Jbeta primers. TCRdb's copy holds only in-frame clones and misses some; the assay was immunoSEQ multiplex PCR. The repertoire has under 200,000 clones, roughly 80% of them found once; the top ten carry less than 5.5%. Sequencing was performed on PBMCs. These receptors came from a male donor in good health and CMV-seronegative.

The genes are TRBV15 and TRBJ1-5; TRBD1 aligns across 7 bases. Trimming cost V 2 bases and J 5 bases; bases outside gene matches: 6. CDR1 and CDR2 (germline): LNHNV, YYDKDF (reference sequence). There are 15 residues in the CDR3. CDR3 sequence reads: CATSRYDRADQPQHF. The CDR3 DNA follows: TGTGCCACCAGCAGATACGACAGGGCGGATCAGCCCCAGCATTTT.

V is TRBV12-5 and J is TRBJ1-2; TRBD1 is a possible D gene (5 bases). In germline, CDR1 is LGHNT, CDR2 FRNRAP. The CDR3 totals 15 residues. Deletions cut 4 bases from V and 4 bases from J, with 16 bases between. The CDR3 nucleotides read TGTGCTAGTGGTTCGTCCCCTGGCGGGACCTATGGCTACACCTTC. The encoded protein is CASGSSPGGTYGYTF.

The chain combines TRBV28 with TRBJ1-4; D possibly corresponds to TRBD1 (6 bases). Trimming pared 7 bases from V and 8 bases from J, leaving 23 bases between. Germline loops: CDR1 MDHEN, CDR2 SYDVKM. The CDR3 is 16 residues long. The CDR3 DNA follows: TGTGCCAGCACCTACCCTCCGGGGGGGGGCCCGGAAAAACTGTTTTTT. It translates to CASTYPPGGGPEKLFF.

The V gene is TRBV18, the J gene TRBJ2-7, with D possibly matching TRBD2 (5 bases). The CDR3 is made up of 14 amino acids. CDR1 and CDR2 (germline): KGHSH, LQKENI. Trimming removed 4 bases from V and 5 bases from J, with 15 bases in between. As DNA, the CDR3 is TGTGCCAGCTCACGGCAAGGACTTTGGGACGAGCAGTACTTC. It codes for CASSRQGLWDEQYF.

This clone was seen a handful of times. CDR3 in DNA: TGTGCCAGCAGCTCCGGTCCGGGATTGAATGAGCAGTTCTTC. Translating it yields CASSSGPGLNEQFF. V and J are TRBV7-2 and TRBJ2-1, with D perhaps matching TRBD2 (5 bases). The germline gives CDR1 SGHTA, CDR2 FQGNSA. Trimming took 4 bases from V and 7 from J, leaving 14 bases between them. The CDR3 has 14 amino acids.